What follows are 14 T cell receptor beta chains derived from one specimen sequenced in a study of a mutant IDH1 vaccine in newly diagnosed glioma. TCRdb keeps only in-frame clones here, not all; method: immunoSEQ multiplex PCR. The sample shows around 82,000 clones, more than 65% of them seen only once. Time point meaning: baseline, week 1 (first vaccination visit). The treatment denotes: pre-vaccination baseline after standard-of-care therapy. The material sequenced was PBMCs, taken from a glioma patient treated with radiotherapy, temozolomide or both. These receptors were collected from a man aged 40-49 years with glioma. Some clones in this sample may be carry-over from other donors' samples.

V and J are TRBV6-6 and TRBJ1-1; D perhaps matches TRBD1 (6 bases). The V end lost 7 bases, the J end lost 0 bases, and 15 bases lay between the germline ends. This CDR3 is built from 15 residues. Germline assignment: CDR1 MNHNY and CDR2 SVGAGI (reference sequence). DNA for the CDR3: TGTGCCAGCAACTCCGCGGACAGAATGAACACTGAAGCTTTCTTT. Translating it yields CASNSADRMNTEAFF.

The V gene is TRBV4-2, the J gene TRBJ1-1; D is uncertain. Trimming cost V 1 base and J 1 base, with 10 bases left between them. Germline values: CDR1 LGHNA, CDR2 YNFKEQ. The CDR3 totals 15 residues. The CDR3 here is CASSQAWLGNTEAFF. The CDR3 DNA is TGTGCCAGCAGCCAAGCATGGTTGGGGAACACTGAAGCTTTCTTT.

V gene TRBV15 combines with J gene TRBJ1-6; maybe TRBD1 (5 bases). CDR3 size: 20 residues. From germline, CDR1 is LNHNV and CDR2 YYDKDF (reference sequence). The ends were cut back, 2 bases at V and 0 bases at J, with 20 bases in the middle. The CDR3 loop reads CATSRYRAGTPSSYNSPLHF. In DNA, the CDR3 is TGTGCCACCAGCAGATATCGAGCCGGGACGCCGAGCTCCTATAATTCACCCCTCCACTTT.

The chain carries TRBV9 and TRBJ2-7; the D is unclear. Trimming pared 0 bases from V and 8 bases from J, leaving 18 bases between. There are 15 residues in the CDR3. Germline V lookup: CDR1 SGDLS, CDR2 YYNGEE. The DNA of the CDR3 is TGTGCCAGCAGCGTAGGAGTAGGTGGAGATTACAAGCAGTACTTC. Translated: CASSVGVGGDYKQYF.

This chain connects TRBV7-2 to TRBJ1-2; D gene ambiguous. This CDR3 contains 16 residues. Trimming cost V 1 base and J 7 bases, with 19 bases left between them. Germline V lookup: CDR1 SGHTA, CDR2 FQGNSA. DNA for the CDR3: TGTGCCAGCAGCTTAGATTTTACAGCCGGCGGGATTGGCTACACCTTC. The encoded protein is CASSLDFTAGGIGYTF.

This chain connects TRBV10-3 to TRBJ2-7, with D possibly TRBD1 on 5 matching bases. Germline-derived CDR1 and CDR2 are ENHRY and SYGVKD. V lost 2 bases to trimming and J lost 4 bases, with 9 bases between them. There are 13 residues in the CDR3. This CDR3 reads CAISEVRAYEQYF. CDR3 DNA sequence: TGTGCCATCAGTGAGGTCAGGGCATACGAGCAGTACTTC.

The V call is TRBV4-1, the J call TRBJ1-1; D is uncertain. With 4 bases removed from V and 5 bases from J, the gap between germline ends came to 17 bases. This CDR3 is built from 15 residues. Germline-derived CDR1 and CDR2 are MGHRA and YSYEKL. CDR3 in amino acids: CASSPLGLGETEAFF. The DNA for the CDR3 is TGCGCCAGCAGCCCGCTTGGTCTGGGTGAAACTGAAGCTTTCTTT.

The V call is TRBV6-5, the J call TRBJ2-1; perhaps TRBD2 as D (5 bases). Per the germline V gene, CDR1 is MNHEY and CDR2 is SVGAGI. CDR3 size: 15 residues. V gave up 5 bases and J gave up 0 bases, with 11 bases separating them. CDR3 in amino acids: CASSLGVASYNEQFF. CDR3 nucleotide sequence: TGTGCCAGCAGTCTCGGGGTGGCCTCCTACAATGAGCAGTTCTTC.

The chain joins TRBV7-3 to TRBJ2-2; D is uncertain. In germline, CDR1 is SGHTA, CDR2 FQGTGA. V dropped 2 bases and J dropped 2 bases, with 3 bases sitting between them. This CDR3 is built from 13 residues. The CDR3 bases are TGTGCCAGCAGCTTAGAAAACACCGGGGAGCTGTTTTTT. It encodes CASSLENTGELFF.

The CDR3 region has the DNA TGTGCCAGCAGAACAGGACAGTATACAGCTAATGAAAAACTGTTTTTT. As protein: CASRTGQYTANEKLFF. The rearrangement links TRBV27 to TRBJ1-4; maybe TRBD1 (6 bases). V gave up 6 bases and J gave up 3 bases, with 17 bases separating them. Germline V gives CDR1 MNHEY, CDR2 SMNVEV (reference sequence). The CDR3 spans 16 residues.

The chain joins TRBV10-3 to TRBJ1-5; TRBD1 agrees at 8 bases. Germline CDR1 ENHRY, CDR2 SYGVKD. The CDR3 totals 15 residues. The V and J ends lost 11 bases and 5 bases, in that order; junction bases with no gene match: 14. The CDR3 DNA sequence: TGTGCCTCCAAGGAGGCCCCACAGGGGGATCAGCCCCAGCATTTT. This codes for CASKEAPQGDQPQHF.

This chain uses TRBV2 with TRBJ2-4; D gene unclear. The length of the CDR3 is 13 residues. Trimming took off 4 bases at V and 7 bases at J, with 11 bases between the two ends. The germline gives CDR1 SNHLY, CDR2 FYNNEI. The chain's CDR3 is CASSGTVGNIQYF. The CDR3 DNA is TGTGCCAGCAGTGGGACGGTGGGGAACATTCAGTACTTC.

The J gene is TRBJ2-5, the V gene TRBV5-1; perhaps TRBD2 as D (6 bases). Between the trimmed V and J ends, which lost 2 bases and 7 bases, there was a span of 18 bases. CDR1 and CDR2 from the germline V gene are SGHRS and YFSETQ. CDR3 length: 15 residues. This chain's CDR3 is CASSFQDGGSGTQYF. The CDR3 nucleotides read TGCGCCAGCAGCTTCCAGGATGGGGGGTCGGGGACCCAGTACTTC.

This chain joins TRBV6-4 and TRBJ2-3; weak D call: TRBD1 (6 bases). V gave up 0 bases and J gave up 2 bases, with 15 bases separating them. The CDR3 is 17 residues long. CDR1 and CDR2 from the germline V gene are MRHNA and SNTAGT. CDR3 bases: TGTGCCAGCAGTGACTCACTACAGGGTCGGACCACAGATACGCAGTATTTT. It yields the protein CASSDSLQGRTTDTQYF.